These 9 T cell receptor beta chains were sequenced from one sample in a study of T cell responses to AZD1222 COVID-19 vaccine. Generated by immunoSEQ multiplex PCR, the TCRdb table keeps only in-frame clones and is missing some. The table shows roughly 120,000 clones, with 80% to 90% occurring only once. Source: peripheral blood, taken 28 days after the second AZD1222 dose. Receptor source: an adult who received the AZD1222 COVID-19 vaccine.

The DNA for the CDR3 is TGTGCCAGCAGCCATAGCGGGAGGGCCACAGATACGCAGTATTTT. Protein sequence: CASSHSGRATDTQYF. The chain joins TRBV13 to TRBJ2-3, with 11 bases identical to TRBD2. CDR3 length equals 15 residues. CDR1 is PRHDT and CDR2 is FYEKMQ in the germline V gene (reference sequence). V lost 5 bases, J lost 2 bases, and 3 bases stayed unmatched.

The chain links TRBV10-3 to TRBJ1-5; 8 nucleotides align to TRBD1. The CDR3 has 14 residues. CDR1 and CDR2 from the germline V gene are ENHRY and SYGVKD. The V segment lost 8 bases and the J segment 7 bases; nucleotides outside the gene matches: 10. CDR3 loop: CAIAGQGLDQPQHF. The CDR3 nucleotides read TGTGCCATCGCCGGACAGGGTCTCGACCAGCCCCAGCATTTT.

The rearrangement links TRBV15 to TRBJ1-5; D gene uncertain. The CDR3 has 12 amino acids. CDR1 is LNHNV and CDR2 is YYDKDF in the germline V gene (reference sequence). V was cut by 0 bases and J by 11 bases, with 8 bases left in between. The CDR3 nucleotides are TGTGCCACCAGCAGAGAGAGGGCTACCCAGCATTTT. Its translation: CATSRERATQHF.

As regards this clone: Other DNA sequences of this sample code for an identical CDR3. The V call is TRBV5-4, the J call TRBJ2-7; 12 nucleotides match TRBD1. The trim removed 0 bases at V and 4 bases at J, leaving 2 bases unmatched. The CDR3 contains 15 residues. The V gene's germline CDR1 is SGHNT and CDR2 YYREEE (reference sequence). The DNA of the CDR3 is TGTGCCAGCAGCTTGGGGGGACAGGGGGCATACGAGCAGTACTTC. Translated, it gives CASSLGGQGAYEQYF.

The rearrangement links TRBV12-3 or TRBV12-4 to TRBJ1-2, with TRBD1 as a possible D gene (5 bases). Trimming removed 5 bases at V and 1 base at J, with 8 bases between. The CDR3 loop spans 13 amino acids. The CDR3 sequence: CASSPGRNYGYTF. The CDR3 nucleotides read TGTGCCAGCAGTCCAGGGCGTAACTATGGCTACACCTTC.

The V gene is TRBV28, the J gene TRBJ2-7; D is possibly TRBD2 (5 bases). V shed 3 bases and J shed 3 bases, with 9 bases lying between them. Germline CDR1 is MDHEN and CDR2 is SYDVKM. CDR3 length: 13 residues. CDR3 amino acids: CASSFSSRYEQYF. The DNA for the CDR3 is TGTGCCAGCAGTTTCTCTAGCCGCTACGAGCAGTACTTC.

This chain joins TRBV14 and TRBJ2-2; a possible D gene is TRBD1 (5 bases). This CDR3 has 14 residues. The germline CDR1 and CDR2 sequences are SGHDN and FVKESK. V lost 0 bases, J lost 7 bases, and 9 bases lay in between. The CDR3 protein is CASSQEGPVGELFF. The CDR3 nucleotides read TGTGCCAGCAGCCAAGAGGGGCCAGTCGGGGAGCTGTTTTTT. Combining the CDR3 with reference TRBV14 and TRBJ2-2 gives the whole variable domain EAGVTQFPSHSVIEKGQTVTLRCDPISGHDNLYWYRRVMGKEIKFLLHFVKESKQDESGMPNNRFLAERTGGTYSTLKVQPAELEDSGVYFCASSQEGPVGELFFGEGSRLTVL.

This clone occurred once. The V call is TRBV6-5, the J call TRBJ2-3, with D unclear. V was trimmed by 5 bases and J by 3 bases, leaving 12 bases between them. The germline V gene has CDR1 MNHEY and CDR2 SVGAGI. The CDR3 consists of 14 residues. CDR3 coding DNA: TGTGCCAGCAGTCCCCGAATAAAAACAGATACGCAGTATTTT. Its translation is CASSPRIKTDTQYF.

The chain has TRBV4-2 and TRBJ2-5; 10 nucleotides line up with TRBD1. The CDR3 is made up of 16 amino acids. The J segment lost 1 base and the V segment lost 2 bases, leaving 4 bases of the junction unmatched. CDR1 is LGHNA and CDR2 is YNFKEQ in the germline V gene. CDR3 coding DNA: TGTGCCAGCAGCCAACAACGGACAGGGGGCCAAGAGACCCAGTACTTC. Translating it yields CASSQQRTGGQETQYF.